A selection of T cell receptor beta chains follows, all from one sample in a study of vaccination and CD4 T cells after COVID-19. TCRdb reprocessed the PCR reads with MiXCR, giving one entry per CDR3 protein. The data show approximately 13,000 distinct CDR3 sequences, around 76% seen once. Their cognate antigens are unknown. Sequenced input: CD4+ T cells from blood, cultured in vitro. The receptors here all came from a human donor who had recovered from COVID-19. The CDR3 runs from the conserved cysteine through the conserved F or W. The D gene is left open where the match is weak. The listing skips clone size in some rows; elsewhere it reads once, few, many or a size class.

v_call	j_call	clone_size	d_call	cdr3_aa	cdr3_nt
TRBV6-2/TRBV6-3	TRBJ1-1	-	-	CASSTRGREAFF	TGTGCCAGCTCTACAAGAGGGAGGGAAGCTTTCTTT
TRBV20-1	TRBJ1-5	-	TRBD1	CSAYRDRGRQPQHF	TGCAGTGCTTACCGGGACAGGGGTCGTCAGCCCCAGCATTTT
TRBV7-9	TRBJ1-1	-	TRBD1	CASSLAGGTTEAFF	TGTGCCAGCAGCTTGGCAGGGGGGACCACTGAAGCTTTCTTT
TRBV7-2	TRBJ2-7	-	TRBD2	CASSGTSVSYEQYF	TGTGCCAGCAGCGGGACTAGCGTGTCCTACGAGCAGTACTTC
TRBV15	TRBJ2-3	-	TRBD2	CATSRDSRLAGGTDTQYF	TGTGCCACCAGCAGAGATTCGAGACTAGCGGGAGGGACAGATACGCAGTATTTT
TRBV27	TRBJ2-3	-	-	CASSSPVRATDTQYF	TGTGCCAGCAGTTCCCCAGTTAGGGCCACAGATACGCAGTATTTT
TRBV20-1	TRBJ2-2	-	-	CSASRPGRDTGELFF	TGCAGTGCTAGTAGGCCGGGAAGGGACACCGGGGAGCTGTTTTTT
TRBV21-1	TRBJ1-2	-	-	CASSTLPKRGGCGYGYTF	TGTGCCAGCAGCACGCTACCAAAAAGGGGGGGATGTGGCTATGGCTACACCTTC
TRBV6-2/TRBV6-3	TRBJ1-5	-	-	CASSYSQPLIQPQHF	TGTGCCAGCAGTTATTCACAGCCTCTCATCCAGCCCCAGCATTTT
TRBV24-1	TRBJ2-3	-	TRBD2	CATSWSGGEDTQYF	TGTGCCACCAGTTGGTCGGGAGGGGAGGATACGCAGTATTTT
TRBV20-1	TRBJ2-5	-	-	CSARDPQLETQYF	TGCAGTGCTAGAGATCCCCAGTTGGAGACCCAGTACTTC
TRBV7-9	TRBJ2-3	once	-	CASSLDRITDTQYF	TGTGCCAGCAGCTTGGACAGAATCACAGATACGCAGTATTTT
TRBV6-1	TRBJ1-3	few	-	CASSEAGSGNTIYF	TGTGCCAGCAGTGAAGCAGGGTCTGGAAACACCATATATTTT
TRBV6-1	TRBJ1-1	-	-	CASTARTGPEAFF	TGTGCCAGCACCGCCCGGACCGGGCCTGAAGCTTTCTTT
TRBV7-9	TRBJ2-5	-	-	CASRGWGETQYF	TGTGCCAGCAGGGGTTGGGGAGAGACCCAGTACTTC
TRBV20-1	TRBJ1-5	-	TRBD1	CSSGDRVSNQPQHF	TGCAGTTCAGGGGACAGGGTTAGCAATCAGCCCCAGCATTTT
TRBV7-2	TRBJ2-7	-	TRBD1	CASSPRDSFAYEQYF	TGTGCCAGCAGCCCCAGGGACAGCTTTGCCTACGAGCAGTACTTC
TRBV2	TRBJ1-2	-	TRBD1	CASSVTGTGGYGYTF	TGTGCCAGCAGTGTAACCGGGACAGGGGGGTATGGCTACACCTTC
TRBV27	TRBJ1-1	-	-	CASIRFAGLNTEAFF	TGTGCCAGCATCCGATTTGCGGGGTTGAACACTGAAGCTTTCTTT
TRBV28	TRBJ1-4	-	-	CASRVGRLNEKLFF	TGTGCCAGCAGGGTAGGACGGCTTAATGAAAAACTGTTTTTT
TRBV7-2	TRBJ2-3	large	-	CASSPSYLSTDTQYF	TGTGCCAGCAGCCCCTCCTACCTTAGCACAGATACGCAGTATTTT
TRBV4-3	TRBJ1-5	-	TRBD1	CASSQRQGDQPQHF	TGCGCCAGCAGCCAAAGACAGGGGGACCAGCCCCAGCATTTT
TRBV6-2/TRBV6-3	TRBJ1-6	-	-	CASSSATGLNSPLHF	TGTGCCAGCAGCAGTGCTACAGGGTTGAATTCACCCCTCCACTTT
TRBV7-2	TRBJ1-2	-	-	CASSSRGGGKGCTF	TGTGCCAGCAGCTCCCGGGGAGGCGGGAAGGGGTGCACCTTC
TRBV15	TRBJ2-7	few	TRBD1	CATSKTGGLRYEQYF	TGTGCCACCAGCAAAACAGGGGGCTTAAGGTACGAGCAGTACTTC
TRBV30	TRBJ1-6	-	-	CAWSVEGYSPLHF	TGTGCCTGGAGTGTAGAAGGGTATTCACCCCTCCACTTT
TRBV20-1	TRBJ1-1	-	TRBD1	CSASQGVGTEAFF	TGCAGTGCCAGTCAGGGGGTAGGCACTGAAGCTTTCTTT
TRBV6-1	TRBJ2-2	-	TRBD2	CASRWTSSSTGELFF	TGTGCCAGCAGGTGGACTAGCAGCTCGACCGGGGAGCTGTTTTTT
TRBV7-9	TRBJ2-7	-	TRBD2	CASSLALAGTYEQYF	TGTGCCAGCAGCTTGGCCCTAGCGGGGACCTACGAGCAGTACTTC
TRBV6-1	TRBJ1-2	few	TRBD1	CASSDAAGTGAGDGYTF	TGTGCCAGCAGTGACGCGGCGGGGACAGGCGCCGGCGATGGCTACACCTTC
TRBV24-1	TRBJ2-7	-	TRBD1	CATSDSGTGIRHEQYF	TGTGCCACCAGTGATTCCGGGACAGGGATAAGGCACGAGCAGTACTTC
TRBV20-1	TRBJ1-5	-	TRBD1	CSATTPPGTGKVKPQHF	TGCAGTGCTACCACCCCACCAGGGACAGGGAAGGTGAAGCCCCAGCATTTT
TRBV12-3/TRBV12-4	TRBJ2-7	-	-	CASSLRPGEQYF	TGTGCCAGCAGTTTGAGACCCGGAGAGCAGTACTTC
TRBV6-1	TRBJ1-2	-	TRBD1	CASRHPGTGGSYGYTF	TGTGCCAGCAGGCATCCCGGGACAGGGGGCTCCTATGGCTACACCTTC
TRBV12-3/TRBV12-4	TRBJ1-1	once	TRBD1	CASSRWKGANTEAFF	TGTGCCAGCAGCCGCTGGAAGGGGGCGAACACTGAAGCTTTCTTT
TRBV20-1	TRBJ2-5	-	-	CSARGDIGETQYF	TGCAGTGCTAGGGGGGACATTGGGGAGACCCAGTACTTC
TRBV4-2	TRBJ2-3	-	TRBD2	CASSQETSGSGDTQYF	TGTGCCAGCAGCCAAGAAACAAGCGGGAGTGGCGATACGCAGTATTTT
TRBV21-1	TRBJ1-2	-	-	CASSKALKRTGRSDGYTF	TGTGCCAGCAGCAAAGCGCTTAAAAGAACAGGGCGTTCGGATGGCTACACCTTC